This T cell receptor beta chain was obtained from a study of blood T cell repertoires in COVID-19. Overall study context: Some COVID-19 samples were acute and others convalescent; all came from the United States, Italy and Spain.

Original processing notes: Amplification with reference gene primers provided the estimates of nucleated cell counts. Measured with immunoSEQ multiplex PCR; TCRdb has only the in-frame clones, and not every one. V, J and clone size were drawn from that table, and D and trimming were deduced from the DNA. The profile shows fewer than 250,000 clones, roughly 86% of them singletons. CDR1 is SGDLS, CDR2 YYNGEE, per germline. The CDR3 contains 13 residues. The V and J ends lost 4 bases and 2 bases respectively, with 8 bases between them. This chain links TRBV9 with TRBJ2-3; D gene ambiguous. This receptor was identified in a woman aged 55-70 years who had recovered from COVID-19. The sample comprised peripheral blood. The CDR3 DNA follows: TGTGCCAGCAGCTTCACAGTCACAGATACGCAGTATTTT. It encodes CASSFTVTDTQYF.